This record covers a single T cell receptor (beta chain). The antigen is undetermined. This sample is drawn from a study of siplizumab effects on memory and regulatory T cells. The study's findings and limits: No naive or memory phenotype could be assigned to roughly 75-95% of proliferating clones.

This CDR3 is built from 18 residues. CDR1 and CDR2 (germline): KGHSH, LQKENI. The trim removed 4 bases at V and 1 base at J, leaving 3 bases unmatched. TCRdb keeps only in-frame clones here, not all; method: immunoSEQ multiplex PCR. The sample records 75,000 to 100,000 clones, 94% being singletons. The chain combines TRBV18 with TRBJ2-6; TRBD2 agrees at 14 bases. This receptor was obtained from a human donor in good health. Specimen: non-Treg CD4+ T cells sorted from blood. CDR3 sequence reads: CASSLGTSGSSGANVLTF. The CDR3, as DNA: TGTGCCAGCTCACTAGGGACTAGCGGGAGTTCTGGGGCCAACGTCCTGACTTTC. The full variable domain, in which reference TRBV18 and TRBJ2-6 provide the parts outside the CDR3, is NAGVMQNPRHLVRRRGQEARLRCSPMKGHSHVYWYRQLPEEGLKFMVYLQKENIIDESGMPKERFSAEFPKEGPSILRIQQVVRGDSAAYFCASSLGTSGSSGANVLTFGAGSRLTVL.